This T cell receptor (beta chain) was profiled in a study of molecular identifiers for immune sequencing clone quantification (dated by TCRdb to the late 2010s). Background for the entire study: For a replicate experiment, RNA from around 20,000 or 100,000 naive CD8 T cells was divided into five aliquots, of which four were sequenced. CD8 T cells were used in a methods study to benchmark molecular-identifier clustering-based TCR repertoire sequencing (MIDCIRS) and TCR RNA copy counting.

The study at large found these results: In CMV-specific effector cells, clones with more than 20 RNA copies contained over 99% of molecules, whereas in naive cells such clones contained under 1% of molecules. Highly expanded clone sizes could be underestimated because identical TCR molecules may share a barcode. A single cell's worth of spiked-in Jurkat TCR RNA was reported detectable even among under 1.1 million naive CD8 T cells. Modeling indicated 2.5 to 3.5 TCR RNA copies recovered per cell, compared with 9.5 to 10 by digital PCR, which implies a capture efficiency of around 29%. When barcode sub-clustering was not used, chimeric consensus sequences inflated TCR diversity, with chimeras reaching as high as 47%. Naive libraries contained spiked-in Jurkat TCR RNA (roughly ten copies' worth), which is not part of the donor repertoire.

This clonotype was seen repeatedly, ten times or more. What antigen it recognizes has not been identified. No base qualities exist here, and no much larger clone lies one base off it. Library prep was done by PCR. Sequencer: Illumina HiSeq 4000. Bulk TCR libraries were prepared as previously described, using TCR primers listed in Table S5. Purification of total RNA was performed with the Qiagen AllPrep DNA/RNA kit. Reads from multiple sequencing runs of the same library were pooled before analysis. On the authors' methods: Reads were retained only if the reads had an exact TCR constant sequence, and the retained reads were trimmed to 150 nt and grouped according to their 12-nt molecular barcodes. Within each barcode group, reads were sub-clustered at a 15% Levenshtein threshold, and quality-weighted consensus sequences were built per RNA molecule. Non-functional sequences were excluded, and lower-count sequences lying one edit away from another sequence were also excluded. Based on a fit of two negative binomial distributions, barcode sub-clusters having less than 20% of the maximum read count were discarded. Using fastp trimming at Q25 and MiXCR clonotype assembly, TCRdb reanalyzed the public sequencing data and kept in-frame beta chains. CDR3 protein sequences are deduplicated, and each keeps its most common genes and DNA. It is TCRdb's table, rather than the study itself, that gives the V and J calls and clone size. Across this sample there are under 600,000 distinct CDR3 sequences, with about a fifth seen only once. About 0.8% of the sample is in the top ten clones.

Libraries of naive CD8 T cells were generated from roughly 20,000 to 1,000,000 sorted cells, with 10%, 30% or 50% of the purified RNA used. Naive CD8 T cells, defined as CD8+CD4-CCR7+CD45RA+, were FACS-sorted into RLT Plus buffer on a BD FACSAria II. Roughly ten TCR copies' worth of Jurkat RNA were spiked into roughly 20,000-1,000,000 naive CD8 T cell samples to test detection sensitivity. CD8 T cells were enriched with RosetteSep CD8+ T Cell Enrichment Cocktail and Ficoll-Paque, followed by ACK red cell lysis. The receptor was derived from a human donor in good health. Some libraries in this study had Jurkat cell RNA spiked in. The sample was naive CD8+ T cells from blood, with Jurkat cell RNA spiked in. The cell subset or site label on this specimen signifies: FACS-sorted CD8+CD4-CCR7+CD45RA+ naive T cells.

The DNA sequence is TGCAGTGCTAGAGTCCAAGCGGGGGGTTTTTGGACAGATACGCAGTATTTT. Translated, it reads CSARVQAGGFWTDTQYF. The chain is made from TRBV20-1 and TRBJ2-3; 9 central bases correspond to TRBD2. Trimmed from V: 1 base; trimmed from J: 3 bases; junction bases lacking a gene match: 11. Reading the germline V gene (reference sequence) gives CDR1 DFQATT and CDR2 SNEGSKA. Its CDR3 holds 17 amino acids, cysteine through phenylalanine. Here the CDR3 DNA is all that survives: 51 bases in frame from base 1.